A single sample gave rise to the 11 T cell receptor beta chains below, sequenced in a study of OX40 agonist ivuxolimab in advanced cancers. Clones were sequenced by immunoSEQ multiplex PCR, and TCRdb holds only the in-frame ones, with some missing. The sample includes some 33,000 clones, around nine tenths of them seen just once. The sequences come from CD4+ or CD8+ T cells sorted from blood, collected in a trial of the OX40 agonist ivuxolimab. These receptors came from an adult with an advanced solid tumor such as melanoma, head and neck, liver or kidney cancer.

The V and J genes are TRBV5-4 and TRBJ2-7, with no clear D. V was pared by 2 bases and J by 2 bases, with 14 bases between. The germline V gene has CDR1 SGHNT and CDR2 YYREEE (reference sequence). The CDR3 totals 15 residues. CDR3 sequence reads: CASSFTDDWTYEQYF. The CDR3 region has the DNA TGTGCCAGCAGCTTCACCGATGACTGGACCTACGAGCAGTACTTC.

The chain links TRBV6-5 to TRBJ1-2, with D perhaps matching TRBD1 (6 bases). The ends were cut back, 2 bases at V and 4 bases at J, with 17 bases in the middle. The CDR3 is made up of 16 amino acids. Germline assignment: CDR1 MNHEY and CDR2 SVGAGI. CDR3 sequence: CASSYQQQGIGYGYTF. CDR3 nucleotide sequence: TGTGCCAGCAGTTACCAGCAACAGGGCATCGGCTATGGCTACACCTTC.

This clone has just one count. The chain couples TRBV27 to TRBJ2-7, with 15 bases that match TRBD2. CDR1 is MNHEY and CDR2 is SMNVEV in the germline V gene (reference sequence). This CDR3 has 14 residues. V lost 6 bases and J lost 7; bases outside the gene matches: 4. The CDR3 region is CASSPGLAGGEQYF. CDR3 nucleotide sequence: TGTGCCAGCAGCCCGGGACTAGCGGGAGGAGAGCAGTACTTC.

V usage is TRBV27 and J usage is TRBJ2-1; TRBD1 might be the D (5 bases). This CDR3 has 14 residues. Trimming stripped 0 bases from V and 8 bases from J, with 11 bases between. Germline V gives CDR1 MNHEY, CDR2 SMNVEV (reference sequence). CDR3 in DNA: TGTGCCAGCAGTTTATCCCAGGGTTGGTATGAGCAGTTCTTC. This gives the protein CASSLSQGWYEQFF.

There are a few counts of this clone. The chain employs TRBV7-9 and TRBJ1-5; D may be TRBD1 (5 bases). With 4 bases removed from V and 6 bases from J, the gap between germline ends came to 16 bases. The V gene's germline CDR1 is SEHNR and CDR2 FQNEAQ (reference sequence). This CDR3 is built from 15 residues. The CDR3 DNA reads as TGTGCCAGCAGCTCCGCCAGGGAAGGTGGTCAGCCCCAGCATTTT. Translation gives CASSSAREGGQPQHF.

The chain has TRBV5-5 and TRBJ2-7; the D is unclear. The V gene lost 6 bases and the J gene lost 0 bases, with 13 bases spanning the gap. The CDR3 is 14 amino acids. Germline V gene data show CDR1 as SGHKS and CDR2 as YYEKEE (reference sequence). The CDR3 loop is CASKRTVASYEQYF. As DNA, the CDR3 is TGTGCCAGCAAGAGGACCGTCGCCTCCTACGAGCAGTACTTC.

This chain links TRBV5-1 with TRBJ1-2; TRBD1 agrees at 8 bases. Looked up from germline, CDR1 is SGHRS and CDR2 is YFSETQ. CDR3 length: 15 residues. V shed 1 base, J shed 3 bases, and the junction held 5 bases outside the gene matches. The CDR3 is CASSLITGGDYGYTF. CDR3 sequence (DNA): TGCGCCAGCAGCTTGATAACAGGGGGAGACTATGGCTACACCTTC.

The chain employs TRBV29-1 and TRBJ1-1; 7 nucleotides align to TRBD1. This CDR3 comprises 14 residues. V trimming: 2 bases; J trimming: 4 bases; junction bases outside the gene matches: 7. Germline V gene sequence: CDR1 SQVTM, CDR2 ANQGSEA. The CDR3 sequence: CSVEFDRVFTEAFF. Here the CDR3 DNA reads TGCAGCGTTGAATTTGACAGGGTTTTCACTGAAGCTTTCTTT.

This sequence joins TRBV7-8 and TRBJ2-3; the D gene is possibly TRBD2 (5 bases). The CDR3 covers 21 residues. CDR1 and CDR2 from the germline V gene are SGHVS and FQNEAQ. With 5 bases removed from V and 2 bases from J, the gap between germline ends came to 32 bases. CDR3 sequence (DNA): TGTGCCAGCAGCACAATTACCGGGGATCTAGCCGACAACAATCCCACAGATACGCAGTATTTT. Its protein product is CASSTITGDLADNNPTDTQYF.

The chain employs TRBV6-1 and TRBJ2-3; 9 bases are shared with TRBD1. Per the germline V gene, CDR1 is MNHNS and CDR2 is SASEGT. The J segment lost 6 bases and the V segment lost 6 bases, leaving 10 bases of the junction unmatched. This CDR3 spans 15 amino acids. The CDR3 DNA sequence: TGTGCCAGCAGACCCGGGACAGGGAGCTACGATACGCAGTATTTT. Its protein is CASRPGTGSYDTQYF.

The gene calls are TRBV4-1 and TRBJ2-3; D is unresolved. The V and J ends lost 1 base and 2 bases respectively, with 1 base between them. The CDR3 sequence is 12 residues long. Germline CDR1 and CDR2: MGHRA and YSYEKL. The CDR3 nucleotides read TGCGCCAGCAGCCAAGCCACAGATACGCAGTATTTT. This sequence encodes CASSQATDTQYF.